This T cell receptor beta chain was found in a study of cytomegalovirus exposure and HLA in healthy donors. J gave up 6 bases and V 2 bases, and 3 bases lay outside the gene matches. This CDR3 has 14 amino acids. The germline V gene encodes CDR1 SGHNT and CDR2 YYREEE (reference sequence). Primers included in the PCR were 60 Vbeta and 13 Jbeta primers. Here immunoSEQ multiplex PCR was the method, and the copy in TCRdb shows in-frame clones only, minus some. The table includes some 180,000 clones, roughly 80% detected once. Input material: PBMCs. The sequence came from a man between 40 and 49 years old in good health and CMV-seronegative. The chain couples TRBV5-4 to TRBJ2-1, with 9 bases aligning to TRBD2. The CDR3 DNA follows: TGTGCCAGCAGCTTTCCGGGACTAGCCAATGAGCAGTTCTTC. Its protein is CASSFPGLANEQFF.